This T cell receptor (beta chain) was captured in a study of blood T cell repertoires in COVID-19. In the study overall: There were acute and convalescent COVID-19 samples, and they came from the United States, Italy and Spain. The analysed material was cDNA or gDNA that came from T cells, B-cell-depleted T cells, or PBMCs.

Original processing notes: For nucleated cells, counts were estimated from reference gene primer amplification. TCRdb keeps only in-frame clones here, not all; method: immunoSEQ multiplex PCR. D and trimming were read from the DNA, whereas the V and J calls and clone size are those reported in that table. The sample has around 100,000 clones; about 85% are singletons. V lost 1 base to trimming and J lost 4 bases, with 11 bases between them. The CDR3 runs to 15 residues. Germline V CDR1 and CDR2: MNHNS, SASEGT. The clonotype was recovered from a man aged 50 or older in a cohort sampled during active COVID-19. The chain couples TRBV6-1 to TRBJ2-1, with D possibly TRBD1 on 6 matching bases. Sequencing was performed on peripheral blood. DNA for the CDR3: TGTGCCAGCAGTGAAGAAGGACAGCCTTACAATGAGCAGTTCTTC. Amino acids: CASSEEGQPYNEQFF.